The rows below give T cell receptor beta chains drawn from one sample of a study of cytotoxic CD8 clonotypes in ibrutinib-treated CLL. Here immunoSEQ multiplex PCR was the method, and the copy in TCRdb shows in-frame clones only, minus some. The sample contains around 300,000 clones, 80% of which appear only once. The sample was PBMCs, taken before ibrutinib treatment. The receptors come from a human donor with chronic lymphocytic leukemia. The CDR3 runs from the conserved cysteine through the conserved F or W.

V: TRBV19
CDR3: CASSIAGGRNEQFF

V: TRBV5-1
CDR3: CASSLVGHNEQFF

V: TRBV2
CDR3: CASSRRTSYEQYF

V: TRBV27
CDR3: CASTSGGPAGELFF

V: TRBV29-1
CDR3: CSVNIRPGKLFF

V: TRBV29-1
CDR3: CSVDRVRDTEAFF

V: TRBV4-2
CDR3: CASSQEEQGAFGYTF

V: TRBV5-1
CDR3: CASSLSTRRSYEQYF

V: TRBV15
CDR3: CATSRGLAGAPNTGELFF

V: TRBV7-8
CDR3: CASSLFLGRPYEQYF

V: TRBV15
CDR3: CATSRRHGKPYEQYF

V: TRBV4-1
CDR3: CASSQGVGGLGYTF

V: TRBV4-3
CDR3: CASAPQVGNQPQHF

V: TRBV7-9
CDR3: CASSSVLQETQYF

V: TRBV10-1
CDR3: CASSDSRASGETQYF

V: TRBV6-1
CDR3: CASSEGGGREVFKLSNQPQHF

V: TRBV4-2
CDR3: CASSQKEGLNTEAFF

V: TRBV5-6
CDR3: CASSLAGTGGLYEQYF

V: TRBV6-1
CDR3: CASSERRTSGRLVDEQYF

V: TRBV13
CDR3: CASSLGYNNEQFF

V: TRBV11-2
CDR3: CASSFSSSYNEQFF

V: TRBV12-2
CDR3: CASRSGTPGNEQYF

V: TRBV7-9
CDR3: CASSLDEGTEQYF

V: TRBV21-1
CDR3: CASSTHKGGRLAGDEQFF

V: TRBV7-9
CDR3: CASSLLAQGGGYTF

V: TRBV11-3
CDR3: CASSLDQNNEQFF